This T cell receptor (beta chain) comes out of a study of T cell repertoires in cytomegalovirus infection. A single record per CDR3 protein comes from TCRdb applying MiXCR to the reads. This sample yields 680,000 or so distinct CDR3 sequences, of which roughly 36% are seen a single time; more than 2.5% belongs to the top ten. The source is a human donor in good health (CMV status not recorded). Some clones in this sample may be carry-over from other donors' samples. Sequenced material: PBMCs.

The CDR3 reads CASRVAGGNSPLHF. The CDR3 DNA is TGTGCCAGCAGGGTAGCAGGGGGTAATTCACCCCTCCACTTT. The gene calls are TRBV12-3 or TRBV12-4 and TRBJ1-6; 7 bases line up with TRBD1. V dropped 6 bases and J dropped 6; count of bases not matched to a gene: 5. There are 14 residues in the CDR3.